Here is one TCR beta chain with its context. Its antigen is not identified. These data are taken from a study of Ad26.COV2.S vaccination and SARS-CoV-2 variants. The study, taken as a whole, reports: Possibly, TCR breadth and depth analyses underestimated total T cell responses. Recipients given vaccine exceeded placebo recipients in spike-specific TCR breadth.

Assay used: immunoSEQ multiplex PCR; TCRdb lists only in-frame clones, some missing. The repertoire includes hundreds of thousands of clones, more than 80% of them detected once, and about 1.5% sits in the top ten. The treatment is: about 20 received Ad26.COV2.S at low or high dose, single or two shots; about 5 received placebo; per-sample allocation not given. The investigators took samples on day 63 after the first vaccine or placebo injection. The junction had 5 bases not matched to a gene; V was cut back by 2 bases and J by 0 bases. The CDR3 runs 16 residues. Germline V gene lookup returns CDR1 SGDLS and CDR2 YYNGEE.

Sequencing was performed on peripheral blood, taken in a trial of Ad26.COV2.S vaccine versus placebo. This TCR was sampled from a person between 18 and 60 years old who received the Ad26.COV2.S COVID-19 vaccine or a placebo. The V and J genes are TRBV9 and TRBJ2-3, with 8 bases matching TRBD1. The CDR3 spells CASSVAGTGSTDTQYF. The CDR3 DNA follows: TGTGCCAGCAGCGTCGCCGGGACAGGAAGCACAGATACGCAGTATTTT.